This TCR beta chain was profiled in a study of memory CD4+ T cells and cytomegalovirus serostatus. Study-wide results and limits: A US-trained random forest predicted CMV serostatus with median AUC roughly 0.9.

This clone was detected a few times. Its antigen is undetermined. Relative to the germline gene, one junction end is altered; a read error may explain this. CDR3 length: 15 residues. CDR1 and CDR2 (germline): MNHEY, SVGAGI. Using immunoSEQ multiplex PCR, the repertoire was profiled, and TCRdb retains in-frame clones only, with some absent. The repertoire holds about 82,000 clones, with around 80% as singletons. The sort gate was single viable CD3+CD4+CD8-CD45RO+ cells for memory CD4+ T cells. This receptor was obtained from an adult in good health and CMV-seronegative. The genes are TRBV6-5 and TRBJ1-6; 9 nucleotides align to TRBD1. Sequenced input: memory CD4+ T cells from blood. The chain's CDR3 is CASSNSGTGNSPLHF. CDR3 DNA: TGTGCCAGCAGTAACTCCGGGACAGGGAATTCACCCCTCCACTTT.